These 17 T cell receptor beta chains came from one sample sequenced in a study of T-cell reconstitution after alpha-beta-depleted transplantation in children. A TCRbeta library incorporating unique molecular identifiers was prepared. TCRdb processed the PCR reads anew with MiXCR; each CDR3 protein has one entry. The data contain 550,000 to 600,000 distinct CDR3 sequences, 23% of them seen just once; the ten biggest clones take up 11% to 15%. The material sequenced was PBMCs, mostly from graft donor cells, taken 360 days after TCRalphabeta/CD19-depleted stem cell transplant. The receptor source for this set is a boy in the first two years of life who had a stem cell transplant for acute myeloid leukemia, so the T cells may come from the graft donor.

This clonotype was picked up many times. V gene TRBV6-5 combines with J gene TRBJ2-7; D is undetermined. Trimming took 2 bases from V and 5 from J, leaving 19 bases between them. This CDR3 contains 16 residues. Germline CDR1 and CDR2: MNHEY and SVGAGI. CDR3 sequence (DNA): TGTGCCAGCAGTTACCAACCCACAGTAGGAAGGAACGAGCAGTACTTC. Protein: CASSYQPTVGRNEQYF.

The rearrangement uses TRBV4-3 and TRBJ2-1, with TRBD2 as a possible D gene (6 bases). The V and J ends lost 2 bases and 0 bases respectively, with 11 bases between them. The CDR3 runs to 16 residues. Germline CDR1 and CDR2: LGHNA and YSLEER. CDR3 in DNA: TGCGCCAGCAGCCAACCTAGCGTCAGCTCCTACAATGAGCAGTTCTTC. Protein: CASSQPSVSSYNEQFF.

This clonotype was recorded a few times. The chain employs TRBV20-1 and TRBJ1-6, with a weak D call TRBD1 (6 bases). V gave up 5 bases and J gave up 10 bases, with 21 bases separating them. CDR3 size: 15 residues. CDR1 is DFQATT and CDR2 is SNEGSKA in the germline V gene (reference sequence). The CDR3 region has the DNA TGCAGTGCTTATCCCTGGACAGCCGGTGGGTCACCCCTCCACTTT. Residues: CSAYPWTAGGSPLHF.

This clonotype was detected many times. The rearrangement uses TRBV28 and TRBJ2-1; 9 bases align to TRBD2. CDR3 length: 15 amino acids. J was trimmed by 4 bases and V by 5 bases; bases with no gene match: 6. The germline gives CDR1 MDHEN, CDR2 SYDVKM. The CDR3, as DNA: TGTGCCAGCAGTCAATCTAGCGGGGCATACAATGAGCAGTTCTTC. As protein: CASSQSSGAYNEQFF.

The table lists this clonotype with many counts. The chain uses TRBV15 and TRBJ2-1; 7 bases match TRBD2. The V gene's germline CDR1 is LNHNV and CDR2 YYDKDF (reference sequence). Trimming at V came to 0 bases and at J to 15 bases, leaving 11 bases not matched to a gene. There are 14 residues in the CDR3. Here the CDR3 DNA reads TGTGCCACCAGCAGAGACCCCTTGGCGGGGGAGACGTTCTTC. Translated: CATSRDPLAGETFF.

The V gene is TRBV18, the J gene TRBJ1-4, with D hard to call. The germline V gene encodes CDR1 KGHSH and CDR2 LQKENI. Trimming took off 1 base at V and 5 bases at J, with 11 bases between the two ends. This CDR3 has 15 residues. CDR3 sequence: CASSPREQSNEKLFF. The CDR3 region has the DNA TGTGCCAGCTCACCACGGGAACAGTCAAATGAAAAACTGTTTTTT.

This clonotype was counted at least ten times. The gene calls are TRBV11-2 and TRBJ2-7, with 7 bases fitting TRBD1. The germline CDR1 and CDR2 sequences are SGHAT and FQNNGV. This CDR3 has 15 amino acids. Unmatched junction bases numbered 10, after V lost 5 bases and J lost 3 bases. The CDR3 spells CASSLGSGTVYEQYV. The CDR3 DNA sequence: TGTGCCAGCAGCCTCGGCTCCGGGACAGTCTACGAGCAGTACGTC.

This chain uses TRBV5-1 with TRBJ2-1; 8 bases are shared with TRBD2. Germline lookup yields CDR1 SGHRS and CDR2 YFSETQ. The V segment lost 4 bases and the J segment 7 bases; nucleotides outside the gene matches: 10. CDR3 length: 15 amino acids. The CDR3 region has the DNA TGCGCCAGCAGCCCGGGAGGGACTTTCTTTAATGAGCAGTTCTTC. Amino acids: CASSPGGTFFNEQFF.

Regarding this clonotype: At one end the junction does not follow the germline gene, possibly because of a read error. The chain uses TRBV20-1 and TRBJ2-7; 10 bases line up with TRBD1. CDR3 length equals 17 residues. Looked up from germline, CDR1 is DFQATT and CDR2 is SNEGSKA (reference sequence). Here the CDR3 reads CCARVAIRTGGSYEQYF. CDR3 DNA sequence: TGCTGTGCTAGAGTTGCTATTAGGACAGGGGGCTCCTACGAGCAGTACTTC.

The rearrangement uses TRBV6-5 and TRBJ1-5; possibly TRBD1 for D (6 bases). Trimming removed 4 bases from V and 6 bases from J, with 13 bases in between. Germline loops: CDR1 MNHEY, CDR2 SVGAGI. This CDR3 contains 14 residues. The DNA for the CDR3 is TGTGCCAGCAGTTTACAGGGCCGGAGTCAGCCCCAGCATTTT. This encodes CASSLQGRSQPQHF.

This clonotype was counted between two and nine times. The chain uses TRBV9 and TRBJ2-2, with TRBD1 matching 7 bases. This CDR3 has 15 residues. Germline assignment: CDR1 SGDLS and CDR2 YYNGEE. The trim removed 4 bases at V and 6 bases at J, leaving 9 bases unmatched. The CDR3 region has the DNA TGTGCCAGCAGCCCATACCAACAGGGGTCCGGGGAGCTGTTTTTT. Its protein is CASSPYQQGSGELFF. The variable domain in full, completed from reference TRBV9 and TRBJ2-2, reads DSGVTQTPKHLITATGQRVTLRCSPRSGDLSVYWYQQSLDQGLQFLIQYYNGEERAKGNILERFSAQQFPDLHSELNLSSLELGDSALYFCASSPYQQGSGELFFGEGSRLTVL.

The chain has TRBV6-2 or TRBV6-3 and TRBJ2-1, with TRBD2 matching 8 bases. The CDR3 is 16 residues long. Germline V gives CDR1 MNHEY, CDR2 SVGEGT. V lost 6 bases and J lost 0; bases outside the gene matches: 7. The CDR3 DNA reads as TGTGCCAGCAGCCTACTAGCGGACTTCTCCTACAATGAGCAGTTCTTC. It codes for CASSLLADFSYNEQFF.

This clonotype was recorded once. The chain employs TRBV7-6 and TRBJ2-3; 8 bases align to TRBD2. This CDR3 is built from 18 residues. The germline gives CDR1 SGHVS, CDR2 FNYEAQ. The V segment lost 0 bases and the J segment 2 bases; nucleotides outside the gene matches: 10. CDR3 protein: CASSLAVSGLENTDTQYF. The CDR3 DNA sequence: TGTGCCAGCAGCTTAGCGGTCTCGGGACTAGAAAACACAGATACGCAGTATTTT.

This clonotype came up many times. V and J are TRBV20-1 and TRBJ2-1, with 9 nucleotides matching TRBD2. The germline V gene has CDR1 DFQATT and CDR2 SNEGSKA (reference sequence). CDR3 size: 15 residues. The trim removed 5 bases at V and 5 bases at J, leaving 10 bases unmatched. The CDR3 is CSAPDPAGGNNEQFF. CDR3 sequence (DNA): TGCAGTGCTCCCGACCCAGCGGGGGGAAACAATGAGCAGTTCTTC.

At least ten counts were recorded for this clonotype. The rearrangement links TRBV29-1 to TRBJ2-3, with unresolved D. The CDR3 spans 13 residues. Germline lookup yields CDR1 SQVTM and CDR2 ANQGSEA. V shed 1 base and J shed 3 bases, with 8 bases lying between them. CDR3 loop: CSVEVVGTDTQYF. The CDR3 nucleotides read TGCAGCGTTGAAGTCGTCGGGACAGATACGCAGTATTTT.

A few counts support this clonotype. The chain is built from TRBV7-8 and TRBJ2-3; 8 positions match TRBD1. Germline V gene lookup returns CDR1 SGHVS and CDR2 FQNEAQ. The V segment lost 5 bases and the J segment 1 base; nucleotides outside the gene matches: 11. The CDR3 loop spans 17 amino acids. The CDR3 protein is CASSVGQGSHGTDTQYF. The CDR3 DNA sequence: TGTGCCAGCAGCGTAGGACAGGGCTCGCATGGCACAGATACGCAGTATTTT.

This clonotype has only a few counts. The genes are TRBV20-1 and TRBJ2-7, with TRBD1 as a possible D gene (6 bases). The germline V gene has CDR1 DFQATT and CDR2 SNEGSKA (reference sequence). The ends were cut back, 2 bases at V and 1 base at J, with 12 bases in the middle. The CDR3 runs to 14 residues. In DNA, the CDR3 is TGCAGTGCTAGACTGCGCAGGGGTTCCTACGAGCAGTACTTC. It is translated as CSARLRRGSYEQYF.